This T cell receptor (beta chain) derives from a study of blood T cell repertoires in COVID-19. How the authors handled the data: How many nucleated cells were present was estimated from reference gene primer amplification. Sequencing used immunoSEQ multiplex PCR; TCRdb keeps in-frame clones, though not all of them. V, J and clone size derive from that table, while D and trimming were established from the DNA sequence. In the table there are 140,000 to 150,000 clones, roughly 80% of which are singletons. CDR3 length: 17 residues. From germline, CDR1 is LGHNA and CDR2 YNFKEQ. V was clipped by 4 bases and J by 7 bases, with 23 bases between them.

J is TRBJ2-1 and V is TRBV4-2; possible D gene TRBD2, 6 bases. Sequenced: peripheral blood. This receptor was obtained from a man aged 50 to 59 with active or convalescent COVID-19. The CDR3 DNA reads TGTGCCAGCAGCCTTTCCTCTGGCGGGACCGAAGTTAATGAGCAGTTCTTC. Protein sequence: CASSLSSGGTEVNEQFF.